Listed below are T cell receptor beta chains from one sample, sequenced in a study of T-cell memory formation after mild COVID-19. TCRdb analysed the 5' RACE reads with MiXCR anew, one entry per CDR3 protein. Of 350,000 to 450,000 distinct CDR3 sequences listed, 20% are singletons. The sequencing input was PBMCs or a T cell subset sorted from them (not recorded which). These receptors were taken from an adult woman who had mild COVID-19 (a few samples of this study predate the infection). Cell type and time point are not known. The CDR3 runs from the conserved cysteine through the conserved F or W. D genes are given only for firm matches. Expanded clones get a size class; other rows say once, few or many, or leave the size out.

>NA|TRBV6-5|NA|TRBJ2-5
TGTGCCAGCAGTTACTCGGTGGGCACGGCAATGGTGACCCAGTACTTC
CASSYSVGTAMVTQYF
>NA|TRBV25-1|NA|TRBJ1-6
TGTGCCAGCAGTGAAGTGGCAGGGACTCATAATTCACCCCTCCACTTT
CASSEVAGTHNSPLHF
>NA|TRBV19|TRBD1|TRBJ1-6
TGTGCCAGTTGCGGGACAGTAAATTCACCCCTCCACTTT
CASCGTVNSPLHF
>few|TRBV20-1|NA|TRBJ2-7
TGCAGTGCTACCGACAGGCTCGGCTCCTACGAGCAGTACTTC
CSATDRLGSYEQYF
>few|TRBV29-1|TRBD2|TRBJ2-3
TGCAGCGACCGTAGCGGGAGCACAGATACGCAGTATTTT
CSDRSGSTDTQYF
>NA|TRBV24-1|NA|TRBJ2-1
TGTGCCACCAGTGACGACAGACTCTTTTCCTACAATGAGCAGTTCTTC
CATSDDRLFSYNEQFF
>many|TRBV6-5|NA|TRBJ1-1
TGTGCCAGCAGTTACTCCATGAACACTGAAGCTTTCTTT
CASSYSMNTEAFF
>NA|TRBV7-6|NA|TRBJ2-5
TGTGCCAGCAGCGCCTACAGGGTTCGAGAGACCCAGTACTTC
CASSAYRVRETQYF
>few|TRBV4-1|NA|TRBJ1-1
TGCGCCAGCGGTAGGGAGGCCTCCGGAACTGAAGCTTTCTTT
CASGREASGTEAFF
>NA|TRBV6-2/TRBV6-3|TRBD2|TRBJ2-7
TGTGCCAGCAGCCGGACTAGTTCCCGCGAGCAGTACTTC
CASSRTSSREQYF
>few|TRBV20-1|NA|TRBJ2-2
TGCAGTGCTAGGGGTGTAACACGGGAGCTGTTTTTT
CSARGVTRELFF
>few|TRBV12-3/TRBV12-4|TRBD2|TRBJ2-7
TGTGCCAGCAGACGAGCGGGGCGATCCTACGAGCAGTACTTC
CASRRAGRSYEQYF
>NA|TRBV30|NA|TRBJ2-2
TGTGCCTGGAGGGCCACAGGGAGGACCGGGGAGCTGTTTTTT
CAWRATGRTGELFF
>NA|TRBV18|TRBD1|TRBJ2-7
TGTGCCAGCTCACCATTCCTTTGGACAGGGGACTCCTACGAGCAGTACTTC
CASSPFLWTGDSYEQYF
>few|TRBV7-2|NA|TRBJ2-5
TGTGCCAGCAGCGTCAGCCCGGGCGCATACGAGACCCAGTACTTC
CASSVSPGAYETQYF
>few|TRBV5-1|NA|TRBJ2-3
TGCGCCAGCAGCCCCGGGGTTGGGAATCCCACAGATACGCAGTATTTT
CASSPGVGNPTDTQYF
>few|TRBV4-1|NA|TRBJ2-2
TGCGCCAGCACCCGCGGCGAGGGGCTTAACACCGGGGAGCTGTTTTTT
CASTRGEGLNTGELFF
>NA|TRBV9|NA|TRBJ2-1
TGTGCCAGCAGCGTAGGCTCGCTAAAGGTAGGGAATGAGCAGTTCTTC
CASSVGSLKVGNEQFF
>NA|TRBV18|NA|TRBJ2-3
TGTGCCAGCTCGGCTAGGGTAGATACGCAGTATTTT
CASSARVDTQYF
>few|TRBV3-1|TRBD1|TRBJ1-2
TGTGCCAGCAGCCCCCCGGGACAGGGAGTGCGTGGCTACACCTTC
CASSPPGQGVRGYTF
>NA|TRBV15|NA|TRBJ2-3
TGTGCCACCAGCAGAGACCGGTTTACGCAGTATTTT
CATSRDRFTQYF
>NA|TRBV18|NA|TRBJ1-1
TGTGCCAGCTCAACAAGTCCGGGACAGAACACTGAAGCTTTCTTT
CASSTSPGQNTEAFF
>NA|TRBV7-6|TRBD2|TRBJ2-1
TGTGCCAGCAGGGGACTAGCGCCTTACAATGAGCAGTTCTTC
CASRGLAPYNEQFF
>NA|TRBV11-1|NA|TRBJ2-7
TGTGCCAGCAGCCGCCGAGCGGACCGCTCCTACGAGCAGTACTTC
CASSRRADRSYEQYF
>NA|TRBV29-1|NA|TRBJ1-1
TGCAGCGTTGAAGAGGACGGGCAATTGAACACTGAAGCTTTCTTT
CSVEEDGQLNTEAFF
>few|TRBV15|NA|TRBJ2-2
TGTGCCACCAGCCCGGCCTTAGGGGGGACCGGGGAGCTGTTTTTT
CATSPALGGTGELFF
>NA|TRBV4-1|NA|TRBJ1-4
TGCGCCAGCAGCCGCCAGGGACCGCCTAGGGCAACTAATGAAAAACTGTTTTTT
CASSRQGPPRATNEKLFF
>few|TRBV7-2|NA|TRBJ2-5
TGTGCCAGCAGCTTAAGGGCAGGGCCCCAAGAGACCCAGTACTTC
CASSLRAGPQETQYF